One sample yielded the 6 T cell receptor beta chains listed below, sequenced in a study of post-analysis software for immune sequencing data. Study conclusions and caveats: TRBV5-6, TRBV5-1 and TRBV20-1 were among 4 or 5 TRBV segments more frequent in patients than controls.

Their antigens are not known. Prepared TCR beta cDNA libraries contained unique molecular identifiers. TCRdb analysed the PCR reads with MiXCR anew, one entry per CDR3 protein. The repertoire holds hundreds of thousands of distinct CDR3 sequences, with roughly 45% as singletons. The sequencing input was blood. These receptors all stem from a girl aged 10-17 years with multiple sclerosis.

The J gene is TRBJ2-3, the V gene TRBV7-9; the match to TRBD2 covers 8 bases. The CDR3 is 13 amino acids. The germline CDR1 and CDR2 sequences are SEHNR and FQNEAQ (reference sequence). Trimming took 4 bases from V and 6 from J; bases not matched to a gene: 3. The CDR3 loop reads CASSSRLADTQYF. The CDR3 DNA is TGTGCCAGCAGCTCCCGACTAGCGGATACGCAGTATTTT.

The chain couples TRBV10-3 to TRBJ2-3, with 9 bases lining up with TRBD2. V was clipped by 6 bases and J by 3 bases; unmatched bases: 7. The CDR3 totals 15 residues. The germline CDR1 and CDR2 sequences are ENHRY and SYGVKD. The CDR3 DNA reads TGTGCCATCAGGGTTAGCGGGAGCGGTACAGATACGCAGTATTTT. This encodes CAIRVSGSGTDTQYF.

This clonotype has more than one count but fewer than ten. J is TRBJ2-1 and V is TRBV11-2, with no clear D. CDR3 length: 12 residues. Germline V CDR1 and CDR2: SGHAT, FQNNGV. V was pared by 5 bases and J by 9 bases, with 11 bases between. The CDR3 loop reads CASSQGRSEQFF. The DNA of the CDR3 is TGTGCCAGCAGCCAAGGACGGAGTGAGCAGTTCTTC.

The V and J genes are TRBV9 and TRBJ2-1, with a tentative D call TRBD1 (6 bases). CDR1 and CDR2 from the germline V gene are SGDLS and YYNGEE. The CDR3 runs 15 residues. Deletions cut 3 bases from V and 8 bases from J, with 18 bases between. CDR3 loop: CASSDGDMYGHEQFF. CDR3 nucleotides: TGTGCCAGCAGCGACGGGGACATGTACGGGCATGAGCAGTTCTTC. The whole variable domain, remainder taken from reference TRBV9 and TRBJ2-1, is DSGVTQTPKHLITATGQRVTLRCSPRSGDLSVYWYQQSLDQGLQFLIQYYNGEERAKGNILERFSAQQFPDLHSELNLSSLELGDSALYFCASSDGDMYGHEQFFGPGTRLTVL.

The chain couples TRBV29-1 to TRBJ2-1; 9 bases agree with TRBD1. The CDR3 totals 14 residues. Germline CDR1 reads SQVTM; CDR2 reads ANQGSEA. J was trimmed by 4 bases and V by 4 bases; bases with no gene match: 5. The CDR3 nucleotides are TGCAGCGTTGGAGACAGGGGGGAATACAATGAGCAGTTCTTC. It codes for CSVGDRGEYNEQFF.

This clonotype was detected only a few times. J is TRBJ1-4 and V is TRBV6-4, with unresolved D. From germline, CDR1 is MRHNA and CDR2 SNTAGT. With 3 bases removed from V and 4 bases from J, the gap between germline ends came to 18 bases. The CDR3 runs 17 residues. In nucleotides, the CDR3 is TGTGCCAGCAGTGATTTAGAGAAGGCAGAGTTTAATGAAAAACTGTTTTTT. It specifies CASSDLEKAEFNEKLFF.